What follows are 19 T cell receptor beta chains derived from one specimen sequenced in a study of OX40 agonist ivuxolimab in advanced cancers. The repertoire was sequenced with immunoSEQ multiplex PCR; TCRdb's copy has only in-frame clones and lacks some. The sample yields around 70,000 clones, around 86% seen once. Specimen: CD4+ or CD8+ T cells sorted from blood, collected in a trial of the OX40 agonist ivuxolimab. The receptors originated from an adult with an advanced solid tumor such as melanoma, head and neck, liver or kidney cancer.

This clone occurred once. This sequence joins TRBV27 and TRBJ2-5; no clear D. Germline loops: CDR1 MNHEY, CDR2 SMNVEV (reference sequence). The length of the CDR3 is 13 residues. V was shortened by 0 bases and J by 0 bases, with 2 bases between the two germline ends. CDR3 sequence reads: CASSLSNQETQYF. Here the CDR3 DNA reads TGTGCCAGCAGTTTATCCAACCAAGAGACCCAGTACTTC.

The chain has TRBV29-1 and TRBJ1-1; 7 nucleotides line up with TRBD1. CDR3 length: 12 amino acids. Losses at the gene ends were 3 bases for V and 6 bases for J; bases not matched to a gene: 4. Per germline, CDR1 SQVTM and CDR2 ANQGSEA. Written as DNA, the CDR3 is TGCAGCGTTGATTTCAGGGGGGCTGAAGCTTTCTTT. Translated: CSVDFRGAEAFF.

V and J are TRBV2 and TRBJ1-4; the D is unclear. The CDR3 extends over 14 amino acids. The germline V and J ends were trimmed by 1 base and 8 bases, with 11 bases remaining between them. Germline V gene data show CDR1 as SNHLY and CDR2 as FYNNEI. The CDR3 loop reads CASSEVRVGEKLFF. In DNA form, the CDR3 reads TGTGCCAGCAGTGAAGTCCGGGTTGGGGAAAAACTGTTTTTT.

This chain uses TRBV6-1 with TRBJ2-7; 7 nucleotides agree with TRBD1. The J segment lost 5 bases and the V segment lost 7 bases, leaving 11 bases of the junction unmatched. Germline assignment: CDR1 MNHNS and CDR2 SASEGT. The CDR3 runs 14 residues. In DNA form, the CDR3 reads TGTGCCAGCAACGTTAAACAGGGGCCCCACGAGCAGTACTTC. Translating gives CASNVKQGPHEQYF.

The gene calls are TRBV28 and TRBJ2-3; D is possibly TRBD2 (7 bases). V was trimmed by 7 bases and J by 0 bases, leaving 14 bases between them. The CDR3 has 15 residues. Germline V gene data show CDR1 as MDHEN and CDR2 as SYDVKM. CDR3 sequence reads: CASNSGGLSTDTQYF. The CDR3 coding sequence is TGTGCCAGCAATTCGGGGGGCCTTAGCACAGATACGCAGTATTTT.

The chain employs TRBV4-3 and TRBJ1-2; the D gene is possibly TRBD1 (6 bases). CDR1 is LGHNA and CDR2 is YSLEER in the germline V gene. The CDR3 is 15 amino acids. V lost 4 bases, J lost 7 bases, and 19 bases lay in between. The CDR3 spells CASSPGGRPQGGYTF. DNA of the CDR3: TGCGCCAGCAGCCCTGGGGGCAGGCCTCAGGGTGGCTACACCTTC.

This chain links TRBV14 with TRBJ1-2, with D possibly TRBD1 on 5 matching bases. V lost 0 bases and J lost 3, with 8 bases in between. The CDR3 extends over 14 amino acids. Germline lookup yields CDR1 SGHDN and CDR2 FVKESK. The CDR3 DNA is TGTGCCAGCAGCCAAGAGGGGGTTTACTATGGCTACACCTTC. This translates into CASSQEGVYYGYTF.

The V call is TRBV6-1, the J call TRBJ1-1; D might be TRBD1 (5 bases). V lost 7 bases and J lost 4, with 13 bases in between. CDR3 length equals 13 residues. Germline V gene data show CDR1 as MNHNS and CDR2 as SASEGT. This chain's CDR3 is CASIAPQGTEAFF. CDR3 in DNA: TGTGCCAGCATCGCCCCCCAGGGCACTGAAGCTTTCTTT.

The V and J genes are TRBV6-1 and TRBJ1-3, with D possibly TRBD1 on 6 matching bases. This CDR3 has 14 residues. Deletions cut 0 bases from V and 4 bases from J, with 7 bases between. Germline V CDR1 and CDR2: MNHNS, SASEGT. As DNA, the CDR3 is TGTGCCAGCAGTGAAGCGGGGGCGGGAAACACCATATATTTT. This encodes CASSEAGAGNTIYF.

The V call is TRBV29-1, the J call TRBJ2-7; perhaps D is TRBD1 or TRBD2 (5 bases each). The V and J ends lost 7 bases and 2 bases respectively, with 21 bases between them. The germline V gene has CDR1 SQVTM and CDR2 ANQGSEA. The CDR3 runs 15 residues. The CDR3: CSGGRRRSRAYEQYF. CDR3 nucleotides: TGCAGCGGGGGGAGAAGGAGGTCGCGGGCCTACGAGCAGTACTTC.

V usage is TRBV28 and J usage is TRBJ1-2; TRBD1 is a possible D gene (6 bases). CDR3 size: 14 residues. The germline V and J ends were trimmed by 5 bases and 10 bases, with 20 bases remaining between them. CDR1 is MDHEN, CDR2 SYDVKM, per germline. The CDR3 spells CASSQPQGTLYYTF. The CDR3 region has the DNA TGTGCCAGCAGTCAGCCTCAAGGGACACTTTACTACACCTTC.

V gene TRBV19 combines with J gene TRBJ1-6, with D unclear. Trimming removed 3 bases from V and 11 bases from J, with 11 bases in between. Germline assignment: CDR1 LNHDA and CDR2 SQIVND (reference sequence). The CDR3 runs to 13 residues. The CDR3 loop reads CASSITPRAPLHF. CDR3 coding DNA: TGTGCCAGTAGTATTACCCCCCGGGCACCCCTCCACTTT.

The V call is TRBV10-2, the J call TRBJ2-7; possibly TRBD1 or TRBD2 for D (5 bases each). The V end lost 6 bases, the J end lost 5 bases, and 20 bases lay between the germline ends. The V gene's germline CDR1 is WSHSY and CDR2 SAAADI. This CDR3 region has 15 residues. This chain's CDR3 is CASRESGEGLDEQYF. CDR3 coding DNA: TGCGCCAGCAGGGAAAGCGGAGAGGGGCTGGACGAGCAGTACTTC.

CDR3 residues: CASSLDRARGELFF. The CDR3 DNA sequence: TGTGCCAGCAGCTTGGACAGGGCTCGAGGGGAGCTGTTTTTT. This rearrangement joins TRBV5-4 to TRBJ2-2; possibly TRBD1 for D (6 bases). Germline CDR1 is SGHNT and CDR2 is YYREEE (reference sequence). The CDR3 totals 14 residues. The germline V and J ends were trimmed by 0 bases and 8 bases, with 11 bases remaining between them. Full variable domain (rest looked up from reference TRBV5-4 and TRBJ2-2): ETGVTQSPTHLIKTRGQQVTLRCSSQSGHNTVSWYQQALGQGPQFIFQYYREEENGRGNFPPRFSGLQFPNYSSELNVNALELDDSALYLCASSLDRARGELFFGEGSRLTVL.

The chain recombines TRBV28 with TRBJ2-5; a possible D gene is TRBD2 (7 bases). Looked up from germline, CDR1 is MDHEN and CDR2 is SYDVKM. CDR3 length equals 15 residues. Trimming shortened V by 6 bases and J by 1 base, and 15 bases separated the two germline ends. The chain's CDR3 is CASRGGTIIQETQYF. Written as DNA, the CDR3 is TGTGCCAGCAGGGGAGGGACAATAATCCAAGAGACCCAGTACTTC.

The chain couples TRBV5-1 to TRBJ2-2, with TRBD2 matching 7 bases. With V trimmed by 7 bases and J by 3 bases, 12 bases remained unmatched. The CDR3 is 16 residues long. Germline V lookup: CDR1 SGHRS, CDR2 YFSETQ. The CDR3 DNA reads TGCGCCAGCTCCCCGATCGTTAGCGGGTACACCGGGGAGCTGTTTTTT. As protein: CASSPIVSGYTGELFF.

This clone was found a few times. This chain uses TRBV2 with TRBJ2-2, with TRBD2 identical over 9 bases. With V trimmed by 7 bases and J by 6 bases, 9 bases remained unmatched. This CDR3 is built from 15 residues. Germline CDR1 and CDR2: SNHLY and FYNNEI. The CDR3 DNA follows: TGTGCCAGCACTCGCTTTAGCGGGGGCTCCGGGGAGCTGTTTTTT. Translating it yields CASTRFSGGSGELFF.

The rearrangement joins TRBV5-6 to TRBJ2-7; TRBD2 might be the D (7 bases). V lost 6 bases and J 4 bases, leaving 17 bases between the germline ends. The CDR3 length is 14 residues. CDR1 and CDR2 (germline): SGHDT, YYEEEE. This CDR3 reads CASTGAAGSYEQYF. CDR3 bases: TGTGCCAGCACGGGGGCAGCGGGGAGTTACGAGCAGTACTTC. The full variable domain, with the rest looked up from reference TRBV5-6 and TRBJ2-7, is DAGVTQSPTHLIKTRGQQVTLRCSPKSGHDTVSWYQQALGQGPQFIFQYYEEEERQRGNFPDRFSGHQFPNYSSELNVNALLLGDSALYLCASTGAAGSYEQYFGPGTRLTVT.

The chain is built from TRBV2 and TRBJ2-1, with D perhaps TRBD2 (5 bases). The CDR3 sequence is 15 residues long. CDR1 and CDR2 (germline): SNHLY, FYNNEI. With 4 bases removed from V and 5 bases from J, the gap between germline ends came to 15 bases. Here the CDR3 DNA reads TGTGCCAGCAGTGGGACTCGGCGAGTTGACAATGAGCAGTTCTTC. Its translation: CASSGTRRVDNEQFF. Complete variable domain (other parts from reference TRBV2 and TRBJ2-1): EPEVTQTPSHQVTQMGQEVILRCVPISNHLYFYWYRQILGQKVEFLVSFYNNEISEKSEIFDDQFSVERPDGSNFTLKIRSTKLEDSAMYFCASSGTRRVDNEQFFGPGTRLTVL.